This T cell receptor (beta chain) is from a study of cytomegalovirus exposure and HLA in healthy donors. Study-level background: Of 398 genotyped donors, about 80% clustered with self-reported Caucasian donors. Study results and caveats: Available immune exposure information covered CMV serostatus only.

CDR3 length: 15 residues. After removal of 3 bases from V and 0 bases from J, the junction contained 4 bases not matched to a gene. Germline values: CDR1 SGDLS, CDR2 YYNGEE. Concerning this clone: The antigen is unknown.

This PCR relied on a set of 60 Vbeta primers and 13 Jbeta primers. The assay was immunoSEQ multiplex PCR, and TCRdb's table has in-frame clones only and misses some. The sample carries about 89,000 clones, about 85% recorded once. The source is a man aged 35 to 55 in good health and CMV-seropositive. The chain employs TRBV9 and TRBJ1-2; 8 bases align to TRBD1. The material sequenced was PBMCs. This CDR3 is CASSAEDRANYGYTF. The CDR3 DNA reads TGTGCCAGCAGCGCCGAGGACAGGGCTAACTATGGCTACACCTTC.